This TCR beta chain was retrieved from a study of shared clonotypes between healthy human individuals. Study findings and constraints: Across subsets, estimated richness was generally greater for naive than for memory populations.

The V gene lost 0 bases and the J gene lost 4 bases, with 11 bases spanning the gap. The CDR3 has 15 residues. Germline V gives CDR1 SGHRS, CDR2 YFSETQ. Details on this clone: Antigen: not known.

Measured with immunoSEQ multiplex PCR; TCRdb has only the in-frame clones, and not every one. The table lists about 1.1 million clones, 70% to 80% of them singletons. What was sequenced was memory CD4+ T cells from PBMCs. Subset given: CD45RA-negative fraction. The chain combines TRBV5-1 with TRBJ1-5; unclear D gene. The clonotype comes from a man between 18 and 35 years old in good health. Some clones in this sample may be carry-over from other donors' samples. As DNA, the CDR3 is TGCGCCAGCAGCTTGGACAGTGGACCGAATCAGCCCCAGCATTTT. It translates to CASSLDSGPNQPQHF.